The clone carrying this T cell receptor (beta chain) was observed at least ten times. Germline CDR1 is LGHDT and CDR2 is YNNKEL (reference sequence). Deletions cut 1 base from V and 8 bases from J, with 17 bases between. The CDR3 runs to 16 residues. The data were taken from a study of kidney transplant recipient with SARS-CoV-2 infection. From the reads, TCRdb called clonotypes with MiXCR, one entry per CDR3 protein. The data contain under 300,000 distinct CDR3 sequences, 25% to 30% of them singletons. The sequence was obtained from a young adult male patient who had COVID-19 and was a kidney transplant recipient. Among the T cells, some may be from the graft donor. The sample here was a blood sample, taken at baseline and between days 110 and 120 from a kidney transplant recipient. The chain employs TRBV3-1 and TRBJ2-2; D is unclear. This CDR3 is CASSQVVLVGVGELFF. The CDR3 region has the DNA TGTGCCAGCAGCCAAGTCGTCCTCGTGGGCGTGGGGGAGCTGTTTTTT.